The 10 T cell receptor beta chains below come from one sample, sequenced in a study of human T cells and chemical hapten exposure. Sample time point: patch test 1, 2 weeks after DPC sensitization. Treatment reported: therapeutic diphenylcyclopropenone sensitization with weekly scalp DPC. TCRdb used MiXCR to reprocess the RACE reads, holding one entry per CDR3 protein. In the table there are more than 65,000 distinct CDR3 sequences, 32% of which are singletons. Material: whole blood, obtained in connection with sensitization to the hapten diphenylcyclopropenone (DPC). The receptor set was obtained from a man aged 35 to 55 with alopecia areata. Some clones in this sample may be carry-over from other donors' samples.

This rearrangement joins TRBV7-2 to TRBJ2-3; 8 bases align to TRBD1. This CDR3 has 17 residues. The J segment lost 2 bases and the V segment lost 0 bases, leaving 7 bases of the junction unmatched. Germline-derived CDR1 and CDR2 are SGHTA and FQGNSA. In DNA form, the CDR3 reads TGTGCCAGCAGCTTAGCGCAGGGGGCGCGTACCACAGATACGCAGTATTTT. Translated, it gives CASSLAQGARTTDTQYF.

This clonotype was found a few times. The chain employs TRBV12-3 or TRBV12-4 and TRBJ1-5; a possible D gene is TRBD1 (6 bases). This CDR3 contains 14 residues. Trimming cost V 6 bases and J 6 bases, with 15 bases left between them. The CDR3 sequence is CASRAGGVGQPQHF. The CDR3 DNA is TGTGCCAGCAGAGCCGGGGGCGTGGGTCAGCCCCAGCATTTT.

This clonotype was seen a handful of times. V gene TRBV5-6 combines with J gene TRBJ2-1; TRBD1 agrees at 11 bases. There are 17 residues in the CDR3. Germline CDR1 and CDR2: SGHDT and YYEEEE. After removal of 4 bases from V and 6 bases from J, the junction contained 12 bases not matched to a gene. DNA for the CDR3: TGTGCCAGCAGCATGGGACAGGGGGATTATGAAAGCAATGAGCAGTTCTTC. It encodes CASSMGQGDYESNEQFF.

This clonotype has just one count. The CDR3 spells CASSQEYGVWSNQPQHF. The CDR3 DNA reads as TGCGCCAGCAGCCAAGAGTATGGGGTTTGGAGCAATCAGCCCCAGCATTTT. The chain has TRBV4-1 and TRBJ1-5; D unresolved. The germline gives CDR1 MGHRA, CDR2 YSYEKL. Trimming cost V 0 bases and J 1 base, with 13 bases left between them. The CDR3 is made up of 17 amino acids.

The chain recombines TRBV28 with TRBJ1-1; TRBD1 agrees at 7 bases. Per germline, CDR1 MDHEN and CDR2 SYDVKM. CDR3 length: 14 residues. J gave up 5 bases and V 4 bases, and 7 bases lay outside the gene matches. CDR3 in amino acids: CASSSRQGETEAFF. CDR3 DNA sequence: TGTGCCAGCAGTTCCAGACAGGGAGAAACTGAAGCTTTCTTT.

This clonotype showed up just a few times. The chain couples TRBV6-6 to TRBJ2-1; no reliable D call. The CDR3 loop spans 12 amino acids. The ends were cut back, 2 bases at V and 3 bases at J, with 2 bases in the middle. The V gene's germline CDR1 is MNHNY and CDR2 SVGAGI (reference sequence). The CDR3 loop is CASSYLYNEQFF. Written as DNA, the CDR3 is TGTGCCAGCAGTTACCTCTACAATGAGCAGTTCTTC.

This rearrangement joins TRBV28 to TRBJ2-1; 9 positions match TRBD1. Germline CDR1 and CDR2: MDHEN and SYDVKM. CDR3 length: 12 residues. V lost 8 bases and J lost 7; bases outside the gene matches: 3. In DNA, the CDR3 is TGTGCCAGCCTGGACAGGGGTAATGAGCAGTTCTTC. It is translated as CASLDRGNEQFF. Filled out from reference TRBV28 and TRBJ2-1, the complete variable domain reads DVKVTQSSRYLVKRTGEKVFLECVQDMDHENMFWYRQDPGLGLRLIYFSYDVKMKEKGDIPEGYSVSREKKERFSLILESASTNQTSMYLCASLDRGNEQFFGPGTRLTVL.

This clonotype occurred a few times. The CDR3 region has the DNA TGTGCCAGCAGTCCAGGACAGGGTAACACTGAAGCTTTCTTT. It translates to CASSPGQGNTEAFF. The gene calls are TRBV12-3 or TRBV12-4 and TRBJ1-1, with 8 bases aligning to TRBD1. J was trimmed by 2 bases and V by 5 bases; bases with no gene match: 4. The CDR3 is made up of 14 amino acids.

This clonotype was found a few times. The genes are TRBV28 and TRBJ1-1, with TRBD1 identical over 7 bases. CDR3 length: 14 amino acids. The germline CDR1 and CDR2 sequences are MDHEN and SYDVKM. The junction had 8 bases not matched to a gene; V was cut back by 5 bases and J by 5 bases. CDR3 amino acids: CASSPETGRTEAFF. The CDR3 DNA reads TGTGCCAGCAGTCCGGAGACAGGGCGAACTGAAGCTTTCTTT.

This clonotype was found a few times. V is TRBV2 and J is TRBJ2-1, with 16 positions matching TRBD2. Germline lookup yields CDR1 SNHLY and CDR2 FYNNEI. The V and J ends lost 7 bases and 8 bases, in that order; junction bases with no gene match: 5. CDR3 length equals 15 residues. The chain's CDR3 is CASMGLAGGHDEQFF. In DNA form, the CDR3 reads TGTGCCAGCATGGGACTAGCGGGAGGGCACGATGAGCAGTTCTTC.